This T cell receptor beta chain emerged from a study of OX40 agonist ivuxolimab in advanced cancers. Study background: Six ivuxolimab dose levels, 0.01 to 10 mg/kg, were given intravenously every 2 weeks.

The CDR3 is made up of 15 amino acids. CDR1 is SGDLS, CDR2 YYNGEE, per germline. Trimming removed 0 bases from V and 6 bases from J, with 15 bases in between. Only in-frame clones appear in the TCRdb table, and some are missing; sequencing was by immunoSEQ multiplex PCR. Of 45,000 to 65,000 clones listed, around 85% are singletons. This TCR came from an adult with an advanced solid tumor such as melanoma, head and neck, liver or kidney cancer. This sample comprised CD4+ or CD8+ T cells sorted from blood, obtained in a trial of the OX40 agonist ivuxolimab. V is TRBV9 and J is TRBJ1-1; no clear D gene. The CDR3 spells CASSVGLGGRAEAFF. CDR3 DNA sequence: TGTGCCAGCAGCGTAGGGTTGGGTGGACGGGCTGAAGCTTTCTTT.